This paragraph reports one TCR beta chain. The antigen it binds to is not known. An end of the junction differs from the germline gene, which may be a read error. Interpreted using the paper, the treatment or condition label stands for: in vitro stimulation with specific CMV peptide epitopes to enrich CMV-specific T cells. The CDR3 starts with the cysteine, ends with the phenylalanine, and has 15 residues. This entry keeps only the CDR3 DNA: 45 bases, framed from base 1. The germline V gene (reference sequence) supplies CDR1 LNHNV and CDR2 YYDKDF. The data were produced on an Illumina HiSeq 1500. The public sequencing data were trimmed at Q25 with fastp and processed into clonotypes with MiXCR by TCRdb, which kept only in-frame beta chains. Entries are consolidated by CDR3 protein sequence, retaining the most common genes and DNA. A total of about half a million distinct CDR3 sequences appear in this sample, around 30% of them only once. 15% to 20% of the sample comes from the top ten.

This entry is derived from a study of T cell repertoires in cytomegalovirus infection (dated by TCRdb to the late 2010s). Study-wide context: Alongside well-studied HLA-B-restricted epitopes, the peptide stimulations were aimed at recently identified HLA-C-restricted CMV epitopes, whose presentation resists viral immunomodulation. Because public TCR beta signatures pointed to carriage of CMV infection together with the matching HLA type, the HLA type of each donor mattered for the analysis.

Overall results and qualifications from the work: In the ex vivo response, HLA-C-restricted CMV-specific TCR beta clonotypes were dominant, and in two of eight donors the single most frequent clonotype came from this HLA-C-restricted group. In both this cohort and an independent cohort of several hundred donors, the cumulative frequency of public TCR beta family members distinguished carriers of CMV infection plus the relevant HLA type.

This sample comprised cultured PBMCs, obtained from culture after CMV antigen stimulation. The TCR was taken from a human donor in good health (CMV status not recorded). Some clones in this sample may be carry-over from other donors' samples. Here the chain combines TRBV15 and TRBJ1-3; no D gene call is confident. The DNA reads as follows: TGTGCCACCAGCAGTTCGAGGGTCTCTGGAAGCACCATATATTTT. This gives the protein CATSSSRVSGSTIYF.